This TCR beta chain was profiled in a study of CD8+ T cells in alopecia areata. The CDR3 is made up of 14 amino acids. Germline V gene data show CDR1 as SGHNT and CDR2 as YYREEE (reference sequence). With 4 bases removed from V and 0 bases from J, the gap between germline ends came to 10 bases. Described treatment: oral pan-JAK inhibitor, 5-10 mg twice daily. Reverse transcription of extracted RNA yielded cDNA, which provided the sequencing template. Data came from immunoSEQ multiplex PCR; TCRdb stores just in-frame clones and leaves some out. The table has about 170,000 clones, approximately 59% seen once; the top ten hold 16%.

The sequence was obtained from a human donor with alopecia areata. This specimen was CD4+ T cells sorted from blood, taken at roughly week 55, from a patient treated with tofacitinib. This sequence joins TRBV5-4 and TRBJ1-2; possible D gene TRBD1, 5 bases. The CDR3 DNA is TGTGCCAGCAGCGAGGGACCGCCTAACTATGGCTACACCTTC. Its protein is CASSEGPPNYGYTF.